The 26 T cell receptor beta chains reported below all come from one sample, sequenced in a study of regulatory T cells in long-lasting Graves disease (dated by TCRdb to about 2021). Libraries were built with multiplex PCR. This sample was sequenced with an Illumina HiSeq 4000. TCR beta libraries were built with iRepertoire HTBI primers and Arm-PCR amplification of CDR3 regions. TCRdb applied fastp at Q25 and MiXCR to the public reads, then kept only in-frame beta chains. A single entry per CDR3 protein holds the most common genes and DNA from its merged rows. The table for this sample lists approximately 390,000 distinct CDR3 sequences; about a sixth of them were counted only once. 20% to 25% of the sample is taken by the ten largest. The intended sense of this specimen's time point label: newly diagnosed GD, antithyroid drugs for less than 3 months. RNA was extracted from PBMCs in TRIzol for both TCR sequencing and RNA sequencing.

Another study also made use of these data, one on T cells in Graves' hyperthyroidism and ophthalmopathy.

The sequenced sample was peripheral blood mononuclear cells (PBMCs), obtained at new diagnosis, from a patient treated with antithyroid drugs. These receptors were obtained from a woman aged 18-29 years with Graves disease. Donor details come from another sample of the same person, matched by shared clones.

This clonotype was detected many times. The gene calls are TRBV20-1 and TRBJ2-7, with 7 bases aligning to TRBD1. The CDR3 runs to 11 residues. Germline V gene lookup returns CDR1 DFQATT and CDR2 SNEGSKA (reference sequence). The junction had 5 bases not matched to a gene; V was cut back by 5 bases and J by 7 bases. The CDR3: CSAHRGGEQYF. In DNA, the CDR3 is TGCAGTGCTCACAGGGGTGGTGAGCAGTACTTC.

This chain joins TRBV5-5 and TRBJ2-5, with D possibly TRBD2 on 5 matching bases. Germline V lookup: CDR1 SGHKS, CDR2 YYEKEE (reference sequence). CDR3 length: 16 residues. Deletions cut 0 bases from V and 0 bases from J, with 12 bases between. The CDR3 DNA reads TGTGCCAGCAGCTTGGTAAGCGGCAGGTACCAAGAGACCCAGTACTTC. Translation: CASSLVSGRYQETQYF.

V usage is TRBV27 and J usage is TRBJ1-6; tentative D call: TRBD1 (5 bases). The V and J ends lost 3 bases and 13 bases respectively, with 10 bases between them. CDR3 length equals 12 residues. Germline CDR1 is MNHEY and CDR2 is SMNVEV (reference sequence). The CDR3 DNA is TGTGCCAGCAGTTTCACGGAGGGGCCCCTCCACTTT. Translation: CASSFTEGPLHF.

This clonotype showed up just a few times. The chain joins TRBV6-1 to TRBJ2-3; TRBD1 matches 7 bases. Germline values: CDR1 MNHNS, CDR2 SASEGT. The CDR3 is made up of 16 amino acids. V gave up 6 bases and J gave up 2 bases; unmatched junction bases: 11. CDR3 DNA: TGTGCCAGCAGCCGCCCCCGGGACAGCCTCACAGATACGCAGTATTTT. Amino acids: CASSRPRDSLTDTQYF.

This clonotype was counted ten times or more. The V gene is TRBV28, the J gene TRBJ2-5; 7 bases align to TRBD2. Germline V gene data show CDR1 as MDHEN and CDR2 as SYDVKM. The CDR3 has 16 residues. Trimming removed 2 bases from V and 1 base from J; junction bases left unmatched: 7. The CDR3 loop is CASSLEIGGSQETQYF. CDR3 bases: TGTGCCAGCAGTTTAGAGATCGGCGGGAGCCAAGAGACCCAGTACTTC.

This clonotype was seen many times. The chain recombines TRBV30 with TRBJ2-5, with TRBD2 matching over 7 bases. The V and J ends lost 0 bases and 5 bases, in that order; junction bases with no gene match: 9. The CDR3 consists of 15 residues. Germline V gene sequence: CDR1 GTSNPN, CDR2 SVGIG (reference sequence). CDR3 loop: CAWSVGRAPGETQYF. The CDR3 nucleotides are TGTGCCTGGAGTGTGGGGAGGGCCCCCGGGGAGACCCAGTACTTC.

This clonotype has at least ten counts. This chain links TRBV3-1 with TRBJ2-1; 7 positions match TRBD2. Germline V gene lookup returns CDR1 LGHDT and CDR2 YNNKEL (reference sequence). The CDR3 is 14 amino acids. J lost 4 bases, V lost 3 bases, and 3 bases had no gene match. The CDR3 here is CASSHSREYNEQFF. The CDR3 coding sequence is TGTGCCAGCAGCCACTCGCGGGAGTACAATGAGCAGTTCTTC.

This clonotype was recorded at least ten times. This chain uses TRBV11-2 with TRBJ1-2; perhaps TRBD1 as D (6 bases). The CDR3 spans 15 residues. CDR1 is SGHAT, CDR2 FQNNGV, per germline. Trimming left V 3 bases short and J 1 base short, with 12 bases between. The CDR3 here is CASSFGTLYNYGYTF. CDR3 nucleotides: TGTGCCAGCAGCTTCGGGACACTTTATAACTATGGCTACACCTTC.

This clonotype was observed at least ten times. The CDR3 region is CSARRQGASNQPQHF. CDR3 DNA: TGCAGTGCTAGAAGGCAGGGGGCTAGCAATCAGCCCCAGCATTTT. The chain has TRBV20-1 and TRBJ1-5; 8 bases map to TRBD1. From germline, CDR1 is DFQATT and CDR2 SNEGSKA (reference sequence). This CDR3 is built from 15 residues. With V trimmed by 2 bases and J by 0 bases, 3 bases remained unmatched.

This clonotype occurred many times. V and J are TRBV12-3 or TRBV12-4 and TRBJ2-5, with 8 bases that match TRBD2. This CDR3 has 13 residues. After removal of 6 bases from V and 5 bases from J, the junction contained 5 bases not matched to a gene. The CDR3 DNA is TGTGCCAGCAGACGGGGGGGCCGGGAGACCCAGTACTTC. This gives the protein CASRRGGRETQYF.

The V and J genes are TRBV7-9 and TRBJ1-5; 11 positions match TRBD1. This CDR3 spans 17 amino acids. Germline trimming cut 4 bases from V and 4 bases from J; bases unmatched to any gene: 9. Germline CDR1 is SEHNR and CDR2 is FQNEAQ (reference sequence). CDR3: CASSSYLGQGENQPQHF. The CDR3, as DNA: TGTGCCAGCAGCTCCTATTTGGGACAGGGGGAAAATCAGCCCCAGCATTTT.

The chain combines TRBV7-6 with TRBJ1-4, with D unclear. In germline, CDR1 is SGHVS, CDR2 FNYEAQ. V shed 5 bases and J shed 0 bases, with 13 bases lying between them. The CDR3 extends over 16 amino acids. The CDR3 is CASSPTDGTTNEKLFF. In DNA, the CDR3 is TGTGCCAGCAGCCCCACCGACGGAACAACTAATGAAAAACTGTTTTTT.

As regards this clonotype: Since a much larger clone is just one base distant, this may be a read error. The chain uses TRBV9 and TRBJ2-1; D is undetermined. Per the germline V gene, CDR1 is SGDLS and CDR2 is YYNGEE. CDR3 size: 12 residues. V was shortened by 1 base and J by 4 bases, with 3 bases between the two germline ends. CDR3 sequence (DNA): TGTGCCAGCAGCGTACGGTACAATGAGCAGTTCTTC. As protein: CASSVRYNEQFF.

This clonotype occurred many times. The DNA for the CDR3 is TGTGCCAGCAGCGTACAGGGGCGAGGAGAGACCCAGTACTTC. It translates to CASSVQGRGETQYF. V gene TRBV7-8 combines with J gene TRBJ2-5; 7 bases are shared with TRBD1. Germline V lookup: CDR1 SGHVS, CDR2 FQNEAQ. There are 14 residues in the CDR3. After removal of 5 bases from V and 4 bases from J, the junction contained 7 bases not matched to a gene.

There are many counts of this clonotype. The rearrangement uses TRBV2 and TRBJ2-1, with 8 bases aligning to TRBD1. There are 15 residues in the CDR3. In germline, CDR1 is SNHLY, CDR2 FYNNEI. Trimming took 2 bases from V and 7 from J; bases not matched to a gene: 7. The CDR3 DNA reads TGTGCCAGCAGTGAAAACAGGGGGATGCTAAATGAGCAGTTCTTC. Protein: CASSENRGMLNEQFF.

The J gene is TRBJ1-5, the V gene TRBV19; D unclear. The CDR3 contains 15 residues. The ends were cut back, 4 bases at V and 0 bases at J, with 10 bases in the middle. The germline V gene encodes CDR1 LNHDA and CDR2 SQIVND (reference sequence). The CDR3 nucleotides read TGTGCCAGTAGTACCCGGACGGATAGCAATCAGCCCCAGCATTTT. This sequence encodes CASSTRTDSNQPQHF.

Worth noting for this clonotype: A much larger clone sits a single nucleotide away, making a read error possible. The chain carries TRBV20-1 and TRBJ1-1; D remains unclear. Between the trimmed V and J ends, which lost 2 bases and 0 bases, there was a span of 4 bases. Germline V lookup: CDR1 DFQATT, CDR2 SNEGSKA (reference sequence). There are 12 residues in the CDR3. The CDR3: CSARQLNTEAFF. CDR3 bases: TGCAGTGCTAGACAGCTGAACACTGAAGCTTTCTTT.

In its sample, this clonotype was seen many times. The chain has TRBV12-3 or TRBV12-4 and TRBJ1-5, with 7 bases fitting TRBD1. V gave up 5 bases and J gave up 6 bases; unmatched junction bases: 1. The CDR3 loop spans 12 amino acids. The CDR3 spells CASSTGVQPQHF. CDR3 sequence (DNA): TGTGCCAGCAGTACAGGGGTTCAGCCCCAGCATTTT.

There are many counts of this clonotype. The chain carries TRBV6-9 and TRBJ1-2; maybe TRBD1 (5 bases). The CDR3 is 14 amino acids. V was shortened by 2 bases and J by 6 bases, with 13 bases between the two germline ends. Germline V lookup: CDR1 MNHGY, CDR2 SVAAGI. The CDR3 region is CASSYRGRGDGYTF. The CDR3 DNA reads TGTGCCAGCAGTTATCGAGGACGAGGGGATGGCTACACCTTC.

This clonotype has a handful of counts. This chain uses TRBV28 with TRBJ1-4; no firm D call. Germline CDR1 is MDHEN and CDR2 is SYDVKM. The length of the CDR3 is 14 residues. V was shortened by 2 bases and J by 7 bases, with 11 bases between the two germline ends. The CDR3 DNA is TGTGCCAGCAGTTTAGGGGTGTTTGGTGAAAAACTGTTTTTT. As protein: CASSLGVFGEKLFF.

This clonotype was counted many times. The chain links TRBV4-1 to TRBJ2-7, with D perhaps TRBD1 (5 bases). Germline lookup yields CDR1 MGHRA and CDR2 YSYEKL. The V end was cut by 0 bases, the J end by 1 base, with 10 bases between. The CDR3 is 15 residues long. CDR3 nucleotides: TGCGCCAGCAGCCAAGAGAGGCAGGGTTCCTACGAGCAGTACTTC. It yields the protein CASSQERQGSYEQYF.

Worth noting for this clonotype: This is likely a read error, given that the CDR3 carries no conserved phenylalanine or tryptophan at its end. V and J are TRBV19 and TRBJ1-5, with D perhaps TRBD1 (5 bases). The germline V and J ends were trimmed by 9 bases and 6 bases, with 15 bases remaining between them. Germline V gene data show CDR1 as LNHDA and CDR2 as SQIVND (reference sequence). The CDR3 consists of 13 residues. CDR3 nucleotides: TGTGCCAGCAGCTTTGGGGGAGGTCAGCCCCAGCATTCT. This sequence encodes CASSFGGGQPQHS.

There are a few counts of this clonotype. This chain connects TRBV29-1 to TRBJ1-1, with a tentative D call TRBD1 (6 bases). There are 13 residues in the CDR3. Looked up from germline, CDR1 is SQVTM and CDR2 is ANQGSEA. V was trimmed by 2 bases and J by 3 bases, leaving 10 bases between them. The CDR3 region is CSVEPTGHTEAFF. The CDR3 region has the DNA TGCAGCGTTGAACCAACAGGGCACACTGAAGCTTTCTTT.

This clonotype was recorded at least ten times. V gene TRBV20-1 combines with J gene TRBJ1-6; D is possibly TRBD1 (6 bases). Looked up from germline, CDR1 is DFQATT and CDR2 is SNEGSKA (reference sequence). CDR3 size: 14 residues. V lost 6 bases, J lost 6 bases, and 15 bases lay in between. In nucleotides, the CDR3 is TGCAGTGCCGCCCGGGACACAGTTAATTCACCCCTCCACTTT. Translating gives CSAARDTVNSPLHF.

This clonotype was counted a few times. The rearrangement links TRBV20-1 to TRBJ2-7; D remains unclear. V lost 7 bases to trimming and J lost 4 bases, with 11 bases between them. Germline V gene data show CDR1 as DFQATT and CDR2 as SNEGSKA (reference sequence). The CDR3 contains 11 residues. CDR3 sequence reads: CSGRVGYEQYF. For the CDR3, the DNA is TGCAGTGGCCGTGTAGGGTACGAGCAGTACTTC.

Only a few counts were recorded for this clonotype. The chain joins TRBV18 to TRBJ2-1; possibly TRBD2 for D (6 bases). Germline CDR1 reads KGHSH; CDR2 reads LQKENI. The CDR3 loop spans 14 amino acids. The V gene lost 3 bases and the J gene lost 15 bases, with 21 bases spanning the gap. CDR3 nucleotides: TGTGCCAGCTCACCGGAGGGCAGGGCCCTGGTGGCGTTCTTC. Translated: CASSPEGRALVAFF.